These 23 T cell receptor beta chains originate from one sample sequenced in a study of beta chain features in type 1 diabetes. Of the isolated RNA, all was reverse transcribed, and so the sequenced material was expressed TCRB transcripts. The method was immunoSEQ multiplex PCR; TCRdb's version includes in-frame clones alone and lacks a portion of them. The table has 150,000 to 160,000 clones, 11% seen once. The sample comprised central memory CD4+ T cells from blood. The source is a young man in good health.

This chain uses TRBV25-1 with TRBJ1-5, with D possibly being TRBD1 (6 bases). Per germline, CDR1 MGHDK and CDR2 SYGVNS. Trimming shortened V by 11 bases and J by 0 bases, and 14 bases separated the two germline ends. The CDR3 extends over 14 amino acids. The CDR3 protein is CARTTGYSNQPQHF. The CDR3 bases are TGTGCCCGAACCACAGGGTATAGCAATCAGCCCCAGCATTTT.

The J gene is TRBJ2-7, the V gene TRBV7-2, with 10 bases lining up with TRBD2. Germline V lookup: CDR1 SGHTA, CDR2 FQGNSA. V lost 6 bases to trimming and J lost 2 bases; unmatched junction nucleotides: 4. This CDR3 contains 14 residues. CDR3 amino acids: CASSRTSGAYEQYF. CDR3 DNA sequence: TGTGCCAGCAGTCGGACTAGCGGTGCCTACGAGCAGTACTTC. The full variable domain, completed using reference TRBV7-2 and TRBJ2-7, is GAGVSQSPSNKVTEKGKDVELRCDPISGHTALYWYRQSLGQGLEFLIYFQGNSAPDKSGLPSDRFSAERTGGSVSTLTIQRTQQEDSAVYLCASSRTSGAYEQYFGPGTRLTVT.

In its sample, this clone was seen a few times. Here the CDR3 reads CASSSLLGTSGGGTQYF. In DNA, the CDR3 is TGTGCCAGCAGCAGCTTGTTGGGGACTAGCGGCGGCGGGACCCAGTACTTC. V is TRBV7-2 and J is TRBJ2-5, with 11 bases that match TRBD2. V was clipped by 5 bases and J by 7 bases; unmatched bases: 15. This CDR3 contains 17 residues. Germline CDR1 reads SGHTA; CDR2 reads FQGNSA. The entire variable domain, with the rest obtained from reference TRBV7-2 and TRBJ2-5, is as follows: GAGVSQSPSNKVTEKGKDVELRCDPISGHTALYWYRQSLGQGLEFLIYFQGNSAPDKSGLPSDRFSAERTGGSVSTLTIQRTQQEDSAVYLCASSSLLGTSGGGTQYFGPGTRLLVL.

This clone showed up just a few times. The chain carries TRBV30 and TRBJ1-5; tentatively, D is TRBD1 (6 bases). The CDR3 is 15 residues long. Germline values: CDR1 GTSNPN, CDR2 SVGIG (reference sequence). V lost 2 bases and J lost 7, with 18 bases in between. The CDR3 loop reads CAWSTGQGFSQPQHF. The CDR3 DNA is TGTGCCTGGAGTACCGGGCAGGGGTTTAGCCAGCCCCAGCATTTT.

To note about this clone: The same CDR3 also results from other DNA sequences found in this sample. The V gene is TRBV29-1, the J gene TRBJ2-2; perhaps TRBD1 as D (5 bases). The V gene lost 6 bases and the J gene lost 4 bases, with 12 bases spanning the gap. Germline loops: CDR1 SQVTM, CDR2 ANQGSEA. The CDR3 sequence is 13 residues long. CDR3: CSVDPGFTGELFF. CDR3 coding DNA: TGCAGCGTCGACCCAGGGTTCACCGGGGAGCTGTTTTTT.

As DNA, the CDR3 is TGCAGCGTTGAAGAGTTGAAGGGCTACGAGCAGTACTTC. Protein: CSVEELKGYEQYF. This chain connects TRBV29-1 to TRBJ2-7, with D uncertain. Germline CDR1 is SQVTM and CDR2 is ANQGSEA. V lost 0 bases and J 3 bases, leaving 9 bases between the germline ends. This CDR3 is 13 amino acids long.

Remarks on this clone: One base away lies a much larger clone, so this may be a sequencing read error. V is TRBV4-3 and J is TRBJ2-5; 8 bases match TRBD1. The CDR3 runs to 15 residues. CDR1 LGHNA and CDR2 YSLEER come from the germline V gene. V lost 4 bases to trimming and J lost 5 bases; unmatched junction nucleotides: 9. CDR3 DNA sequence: TGCGCCAGCAGCCCAGGACAGGGCCTGGGGGAGACCCAGTACTTC. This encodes CASSPGQGLGETQYF.

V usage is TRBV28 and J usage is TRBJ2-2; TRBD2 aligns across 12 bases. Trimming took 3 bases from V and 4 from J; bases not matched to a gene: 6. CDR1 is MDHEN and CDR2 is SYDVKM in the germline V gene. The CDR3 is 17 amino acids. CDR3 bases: TGTGCCAGCAGTTTCTCTAGCGGGAGGGCTATCACCGGGGAGCTGTTTTTT. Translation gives CASSFSSGRAITGELFF. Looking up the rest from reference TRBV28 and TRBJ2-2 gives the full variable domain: DVKVTQSSRYLVKRTGEKVFLECVQDMDHENMFWYRQDPGLGLRLIYFSYDVKMKEKGDIPEGYSVSREKKERFSLILESASTNQTSMYLCASSFSSGRAITGELFFGEGSRLTVL.

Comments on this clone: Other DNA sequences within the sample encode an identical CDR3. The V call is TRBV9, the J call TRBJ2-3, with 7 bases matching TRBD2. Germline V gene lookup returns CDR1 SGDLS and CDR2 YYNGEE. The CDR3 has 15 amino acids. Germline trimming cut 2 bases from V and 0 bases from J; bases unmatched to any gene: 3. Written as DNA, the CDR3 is TGTGCCAGCAGCGTTTCGGGAGGAAGCACAGATACGCAGTATTTT. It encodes CASSVSGGSTDTQYF.

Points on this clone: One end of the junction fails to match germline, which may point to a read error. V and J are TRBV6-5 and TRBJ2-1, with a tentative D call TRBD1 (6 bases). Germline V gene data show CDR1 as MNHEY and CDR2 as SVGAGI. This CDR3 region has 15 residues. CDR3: CACRRGGDSYNEQFF. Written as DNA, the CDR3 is TGTGCCTGCAGAAGAGGGGGAGATTCCTACAATGAGCAGTTCTTC.

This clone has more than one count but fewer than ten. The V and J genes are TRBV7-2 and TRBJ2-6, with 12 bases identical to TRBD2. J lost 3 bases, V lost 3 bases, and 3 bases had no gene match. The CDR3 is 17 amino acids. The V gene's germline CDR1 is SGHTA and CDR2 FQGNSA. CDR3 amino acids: CASSFPSGGDGANVLTF. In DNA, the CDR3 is TGTGCCAGCAGCTTCCCTAGCGGGGGGGATGGGGCCAACGTCCTGACTTTC.

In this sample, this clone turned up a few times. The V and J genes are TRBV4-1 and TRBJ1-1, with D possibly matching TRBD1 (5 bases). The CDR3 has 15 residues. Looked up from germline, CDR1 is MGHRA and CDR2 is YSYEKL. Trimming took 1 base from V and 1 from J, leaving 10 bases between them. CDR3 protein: CASSQVGRGNTEAFF. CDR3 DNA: TGCGCCAGCAGCCAAGTGGGGCGGGGGAACACTGAAGCTTTCTTT.

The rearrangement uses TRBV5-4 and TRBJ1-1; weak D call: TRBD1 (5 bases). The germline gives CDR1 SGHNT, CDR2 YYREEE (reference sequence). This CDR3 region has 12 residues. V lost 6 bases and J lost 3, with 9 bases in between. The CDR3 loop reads CASKSRDTEAFF. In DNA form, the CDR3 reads TGTGCCAGCAAAAGCAGGGACACTGAAGCTTTCTTT. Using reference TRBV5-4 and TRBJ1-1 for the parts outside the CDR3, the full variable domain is ETGVTQSPTHLIKTRGQQVTLRCSSQSGHNTVSWYQQALGQGPQFIFQYYREEENGRGNFPPRFSGLQFPNYSSELNVNALELDDSALYLCASKSRDTEAFFGQGTRLTVV.

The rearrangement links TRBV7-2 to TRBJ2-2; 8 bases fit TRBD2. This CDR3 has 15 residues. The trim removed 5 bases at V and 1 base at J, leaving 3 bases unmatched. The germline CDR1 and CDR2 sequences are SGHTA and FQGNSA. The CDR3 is CASSASGGNTGELFF. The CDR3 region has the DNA TGTGCCAGCAGCGCGAGCGGGGGGAACACCGGGGAGCTGTTTTTT. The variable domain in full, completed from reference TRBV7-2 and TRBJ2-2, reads GAGVSQSPSNKVTEKGKDVELRCDPISGHTALYWYRQSLGQGLEFLIYFQGNSAPDKSGLPSDRFSAERTGGSVSTLTIQRTQQEDSAVYLCASSASGGNTGELFFGEGSRLTVL.

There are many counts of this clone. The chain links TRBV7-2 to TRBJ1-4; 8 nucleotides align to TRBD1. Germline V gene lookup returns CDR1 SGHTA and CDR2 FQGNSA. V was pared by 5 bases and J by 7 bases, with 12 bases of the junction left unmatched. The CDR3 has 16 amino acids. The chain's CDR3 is CASSEQPGGAGEKLFF. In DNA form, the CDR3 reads TGTGCCAGCAGCGAACAGCCAGGGGGCGCCGGTGAAAAACTGTTTTTT.

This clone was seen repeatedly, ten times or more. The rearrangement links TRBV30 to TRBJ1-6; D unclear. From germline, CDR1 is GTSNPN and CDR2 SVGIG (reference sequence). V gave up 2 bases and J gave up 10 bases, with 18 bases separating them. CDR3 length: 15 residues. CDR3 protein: CAWSSSGPGRSPLHF. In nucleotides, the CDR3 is TGTGCCTGGAGTTCCTCGGGCCCTGGTCGATCACCCCTCCACTTT.

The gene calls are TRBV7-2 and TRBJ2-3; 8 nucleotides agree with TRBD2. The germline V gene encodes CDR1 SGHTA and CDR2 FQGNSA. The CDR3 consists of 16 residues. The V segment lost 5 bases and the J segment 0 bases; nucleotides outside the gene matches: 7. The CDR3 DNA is TGTGCCAGCAGCCACAAGACTAGCGTGAGCACAGATACGCAGTATTTT. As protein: CASSHKTSVSTDTQYF.

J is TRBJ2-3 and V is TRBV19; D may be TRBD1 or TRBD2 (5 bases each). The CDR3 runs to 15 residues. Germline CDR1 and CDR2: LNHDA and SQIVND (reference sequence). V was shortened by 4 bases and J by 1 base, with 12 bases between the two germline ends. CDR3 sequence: CASSNPGPGTDTQYF. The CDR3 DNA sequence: TGTGCCAGTAGTAATCCGGGGCCGGGCACAGATACGCAGTATTTT.

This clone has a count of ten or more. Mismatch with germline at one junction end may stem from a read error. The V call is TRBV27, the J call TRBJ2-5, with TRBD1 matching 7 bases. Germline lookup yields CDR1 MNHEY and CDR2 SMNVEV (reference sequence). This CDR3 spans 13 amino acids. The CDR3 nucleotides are TGTGCCAGCAGCTTATCCAGGGGGAAGACCCAGTACTTC. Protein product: CASSLSRGKTQYF.

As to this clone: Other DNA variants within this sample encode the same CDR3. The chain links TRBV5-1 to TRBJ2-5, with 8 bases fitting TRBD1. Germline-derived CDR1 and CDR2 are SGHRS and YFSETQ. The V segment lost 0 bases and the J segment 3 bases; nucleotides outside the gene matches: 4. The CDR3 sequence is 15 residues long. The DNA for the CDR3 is TGCGCCAGCAGCTTGGGGACAGGGTTGAAAGAGACCCAGTACTTC. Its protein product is CASSLGTGLKETQYF.

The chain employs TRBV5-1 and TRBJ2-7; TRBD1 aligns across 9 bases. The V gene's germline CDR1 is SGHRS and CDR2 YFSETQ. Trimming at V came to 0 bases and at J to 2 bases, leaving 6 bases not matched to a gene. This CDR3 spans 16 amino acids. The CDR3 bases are TGCGCCAGCAGCTTGGCGACGGGACAGGGAACCTACGAGCAGTACTTC. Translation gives CASSLATGQGTYEQYF.

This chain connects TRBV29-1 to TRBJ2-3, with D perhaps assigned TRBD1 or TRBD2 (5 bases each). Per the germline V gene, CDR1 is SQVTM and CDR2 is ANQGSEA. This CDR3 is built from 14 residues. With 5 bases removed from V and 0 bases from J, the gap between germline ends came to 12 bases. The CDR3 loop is CSVKQEESTDTQYF. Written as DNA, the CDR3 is TGCAGCGTTAAACAGGAGGAGAGCACAGATACGCAGTATTTT.

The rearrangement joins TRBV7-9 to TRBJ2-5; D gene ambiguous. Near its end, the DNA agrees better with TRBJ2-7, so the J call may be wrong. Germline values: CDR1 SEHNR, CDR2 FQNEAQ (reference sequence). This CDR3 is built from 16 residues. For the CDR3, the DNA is TGTGCCAGCAGCTTAGCTGGGCTTCTCAGCTCCTACGAGCAGTACTTC. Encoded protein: CASSLAGLLSSYEQYF.